The 3 T cell receptor beta chains below all came from one sample that was sequenced in a study of T-cell reconstitution after alpha-beta-depleted transplantation in children. A library of TCRbeta sequences, prepared with unique molecular identifiers, was generated. In TCRdb, the PCR reads were re-called with MiXCR into one record per CDR3 protein. The table lists about 190,000 distinct CDR3 sequences, about 6.8% of them singletons. The sequences come from PBMCs from the stem cell graft donor, collected from the stem cell graft. The source is a human donor who donated a stem cell graft to a child with Wiskott-Aldrich syndrome.

CDR3 residues: CASSWDYEQYF. The CDR3 bases are TGTGCCAGCAGCTGGGACTACGAGCAGTACTTC. V and J are TRBV7-2 and TRBJ2-7, with D unresolved. The V end lost 4 bases, the J end lost 3 bases, and 4 bases lay between the germline ends. This CDR3 has 11 residues. Per the germline V gene, CDR1 is SGHTA and CDR2 is FQGNSA.

The rearrangement links TRBV20-1 to TRBJ2-5, with D possibly matching TRBD2 (5 bases). V was clipped by 6 bases and J by 5 bases, with 13 bases between them. The CDR3 sequence is 12 residues long. Germline assignment: CDR1 DFQATT and CDR2 SNEGSKA (reference sequence). CDR3 protein: CSAPLSAETQYF. CDR3 in DNA: TGCAGTGCCCCACTTAGCGCGGAGACCCAGTACTTC.

This clonotype has ten or more counts. J is TRBJ2-6 and V is TRBV12-3 or TRBV12-4, with D maybe TRBD1 (6 bases). Trimming removed 5 bases from V and 0 bases from J, with 23 bases in between. This CDR3 has 20 residues. As DNA, the CDR3 is TGTGCCAGCAGTCCCATACCGGACAGTGTCTTTAGCTCTGGGGCCAACGTCCTGACTTTC. It codes for CASSPIPDSVFSSGANVLTF.